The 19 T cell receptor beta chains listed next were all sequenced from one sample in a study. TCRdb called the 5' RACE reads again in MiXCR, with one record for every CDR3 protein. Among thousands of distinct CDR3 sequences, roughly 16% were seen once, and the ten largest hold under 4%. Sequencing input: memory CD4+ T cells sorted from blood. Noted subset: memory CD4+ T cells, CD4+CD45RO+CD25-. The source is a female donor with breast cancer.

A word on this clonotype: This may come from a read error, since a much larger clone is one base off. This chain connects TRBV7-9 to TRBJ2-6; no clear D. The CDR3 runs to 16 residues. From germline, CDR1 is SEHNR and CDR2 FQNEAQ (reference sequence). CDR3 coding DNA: TGTGTCAGCAGCTTAGCATACACTCCTGGGGCCAACGTCCTGACTTTC. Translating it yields CVSSLAYTPGANVLTF.

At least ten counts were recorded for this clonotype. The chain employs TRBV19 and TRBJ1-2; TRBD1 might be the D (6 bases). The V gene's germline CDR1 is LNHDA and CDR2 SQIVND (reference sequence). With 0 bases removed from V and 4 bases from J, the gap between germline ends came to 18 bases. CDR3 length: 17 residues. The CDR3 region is CASSIDLTGARIYGYTF. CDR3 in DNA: TGTGCCAGTAGTATAGATCTAACGGGGGCGAGGATCTATGGCTACACCTTC.

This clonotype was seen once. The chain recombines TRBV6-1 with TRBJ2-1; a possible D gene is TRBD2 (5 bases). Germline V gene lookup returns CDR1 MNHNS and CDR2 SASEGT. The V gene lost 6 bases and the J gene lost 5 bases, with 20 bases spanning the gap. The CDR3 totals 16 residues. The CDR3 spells CASRRMTALGDNEQFF. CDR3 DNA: TGTGCCAGCAGGCGTATGACCGCCCTGGGAGACAATGAGCAGTTCTTC.

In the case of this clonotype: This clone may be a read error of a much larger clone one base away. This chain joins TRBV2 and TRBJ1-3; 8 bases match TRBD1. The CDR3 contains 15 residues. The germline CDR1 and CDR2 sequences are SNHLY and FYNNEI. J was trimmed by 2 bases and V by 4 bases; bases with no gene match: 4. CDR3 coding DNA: TGTGCCAGCAGTGCGCAGGGGGCCACTGGAAACACCATATATTTT. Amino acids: CASSAQGATGNTIYF.

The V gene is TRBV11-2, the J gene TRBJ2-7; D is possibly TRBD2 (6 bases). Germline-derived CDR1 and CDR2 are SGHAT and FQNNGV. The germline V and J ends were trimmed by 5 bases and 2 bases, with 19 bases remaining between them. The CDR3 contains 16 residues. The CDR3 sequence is CASSLGPAGPTYEQYF. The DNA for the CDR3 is TGTGCCAGCAGCCTAGGCCCGGCGGGACCGACCTACGAGCAGTACTTC.

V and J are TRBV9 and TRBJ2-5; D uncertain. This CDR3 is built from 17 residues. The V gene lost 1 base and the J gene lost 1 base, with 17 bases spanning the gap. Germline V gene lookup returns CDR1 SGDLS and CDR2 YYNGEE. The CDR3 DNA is TGTGCCAGCAGCGTAAGCCCCCGAGGTGCCCCCCAAGAGACCCAGTACTTC. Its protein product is CASSVSPRGAPQETQYF. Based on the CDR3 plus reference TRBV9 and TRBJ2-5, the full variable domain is DSGVTQTPKHLITATGQRVTLRCSPRSGDLSVYWYQQSLDQGLQFLIQYYNGEERAKGNILERFSAQQFPDLHSELNLSSLELGDSALYFCASSVSPRGAPQETQYFGPGTRLLVL.

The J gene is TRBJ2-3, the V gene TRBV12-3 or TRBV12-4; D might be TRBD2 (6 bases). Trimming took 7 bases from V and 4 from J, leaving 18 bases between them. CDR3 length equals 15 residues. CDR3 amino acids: CASTSSRGSADTQYF. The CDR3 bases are TGTGCCAGCACCTCTTCTCGGGGGAGTGCAGATACGCAGTATTTT.

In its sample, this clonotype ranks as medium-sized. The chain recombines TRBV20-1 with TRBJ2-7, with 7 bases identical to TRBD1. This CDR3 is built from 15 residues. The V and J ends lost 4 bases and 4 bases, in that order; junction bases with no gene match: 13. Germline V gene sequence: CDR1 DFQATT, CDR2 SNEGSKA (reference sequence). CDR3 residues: CSANPATGTRYEQYF. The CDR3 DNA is TGCAGTGCTAACCCCGCGACAGGGACCAGGTACGAGCAGTACTTC.

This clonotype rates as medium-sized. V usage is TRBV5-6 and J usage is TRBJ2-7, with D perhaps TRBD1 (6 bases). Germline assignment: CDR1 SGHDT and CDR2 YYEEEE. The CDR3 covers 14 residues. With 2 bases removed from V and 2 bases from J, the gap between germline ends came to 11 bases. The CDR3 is CASSFRGRTYEQYF. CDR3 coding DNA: TGTGCCAGCAGCTTCAGGGGCAGGACCTACGAGCAGTACTTC.

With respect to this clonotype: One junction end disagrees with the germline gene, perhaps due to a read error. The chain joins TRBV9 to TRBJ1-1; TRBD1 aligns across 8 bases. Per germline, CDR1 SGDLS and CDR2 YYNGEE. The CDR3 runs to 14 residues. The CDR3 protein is CASSALTGVTEASF. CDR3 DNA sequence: TGCGCCAGCAGCGCCCTGACAGGGGTGACTGAAGCTTCCTTT.

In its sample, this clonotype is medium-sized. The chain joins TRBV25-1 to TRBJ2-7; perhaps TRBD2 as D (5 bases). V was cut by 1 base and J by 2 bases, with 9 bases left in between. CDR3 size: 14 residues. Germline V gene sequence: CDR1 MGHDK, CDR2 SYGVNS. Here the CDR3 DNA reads TGTGCCAGCAGTGAATTTCCAGCGGCCTACGAGCAGTACTTC. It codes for CASSEFPAAYEQYF.

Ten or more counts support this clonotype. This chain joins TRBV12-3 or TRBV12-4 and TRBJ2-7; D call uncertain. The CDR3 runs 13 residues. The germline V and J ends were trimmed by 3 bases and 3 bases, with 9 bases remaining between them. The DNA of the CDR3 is TGTGCCAGCAGTTTTGGACCAAACTACGAGCAGTACTTC. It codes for CASSFGPNYEQYF.

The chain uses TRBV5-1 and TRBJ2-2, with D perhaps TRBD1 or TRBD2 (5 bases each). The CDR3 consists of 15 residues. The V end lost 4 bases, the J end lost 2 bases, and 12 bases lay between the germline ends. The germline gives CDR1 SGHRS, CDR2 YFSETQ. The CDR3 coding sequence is TGCGCCAGCAGCAGGGACGGCCCCAACACCGGGGAGCTGTTTTTT. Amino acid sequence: CASSRDGPNTGELFF.

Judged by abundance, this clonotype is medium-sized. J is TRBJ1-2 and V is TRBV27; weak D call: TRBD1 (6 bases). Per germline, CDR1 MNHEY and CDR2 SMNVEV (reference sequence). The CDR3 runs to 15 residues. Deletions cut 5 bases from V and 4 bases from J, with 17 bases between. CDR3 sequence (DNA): TGTGCCAGCAGTCTAAAACCCGGGACAAGCTATGGCTACACCTTC. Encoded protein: CASSLKPGTSYGYTF.

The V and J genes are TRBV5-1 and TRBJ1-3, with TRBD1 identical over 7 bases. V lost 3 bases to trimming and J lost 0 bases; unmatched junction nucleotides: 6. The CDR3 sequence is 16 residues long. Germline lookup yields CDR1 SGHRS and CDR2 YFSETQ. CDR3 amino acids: CASSSLGQSSGNTIYF. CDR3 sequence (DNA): TGCGCCAGCAGCTCGTTGGGACAGAGCTCTGGAAACACCATATATTTT.

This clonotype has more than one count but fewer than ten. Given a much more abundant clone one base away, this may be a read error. CDR3 DNA: TGTGCCAGCTCGGGTGCGGGGCCCCAAAGGGGGACTGGAGCTTTCTTT. Encoded protein: CASSGAGPQRGTGAFF. The chain carries TRBV7-9 and TRBJ1-1, with D possibly matching TRBD1 (6 bases). The germline V gene encodes CDR1 SEHNR and CDR2 FQNEAQ (reference sequence). CDR3 length: 16 amino acids.

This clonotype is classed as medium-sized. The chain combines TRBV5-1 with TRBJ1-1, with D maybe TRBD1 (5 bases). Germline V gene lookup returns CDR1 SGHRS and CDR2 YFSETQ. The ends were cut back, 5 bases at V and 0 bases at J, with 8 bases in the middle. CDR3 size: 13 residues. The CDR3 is CASRRGMNTEAFF. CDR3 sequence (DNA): TGCGCCAGCAGGAGGGGAATGAACACTGAAGCTTTCTTT.

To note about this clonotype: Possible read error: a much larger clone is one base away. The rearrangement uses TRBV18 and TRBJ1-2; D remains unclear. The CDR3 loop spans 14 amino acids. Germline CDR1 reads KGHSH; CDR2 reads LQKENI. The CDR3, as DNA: TGTGCCAGCGCACCATCACAGTCTAACTATGGCTACACCTTC. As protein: CASAPSQSNYGYTF.

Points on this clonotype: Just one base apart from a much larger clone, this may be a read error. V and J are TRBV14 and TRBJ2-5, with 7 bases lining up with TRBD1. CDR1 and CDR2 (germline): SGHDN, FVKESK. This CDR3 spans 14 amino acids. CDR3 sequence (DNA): TGTGCCAGCAGCCGGTTAGACAGGGTAGAGACCCAGCACTTC. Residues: CASSRLDRVETQHF.